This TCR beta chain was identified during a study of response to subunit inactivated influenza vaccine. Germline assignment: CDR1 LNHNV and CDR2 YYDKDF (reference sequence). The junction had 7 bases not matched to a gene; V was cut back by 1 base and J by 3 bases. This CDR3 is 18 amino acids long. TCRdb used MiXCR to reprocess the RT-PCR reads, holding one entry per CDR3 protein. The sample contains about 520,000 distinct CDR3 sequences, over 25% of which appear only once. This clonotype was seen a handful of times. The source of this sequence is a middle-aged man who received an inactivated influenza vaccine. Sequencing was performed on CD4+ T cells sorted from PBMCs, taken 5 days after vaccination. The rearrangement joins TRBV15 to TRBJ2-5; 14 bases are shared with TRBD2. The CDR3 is CATSRGLAGGPGEETQYF. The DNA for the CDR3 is TGTGCCACCAGCAGAGGACTAGCGGGGGGGCCAGGGGAAGAGACCCAGTACTTC.